This TCR beta chain was captured in a study of blood T cell repertoires in COVID-19. Looking at the study overall: In each case, the material was cDNA or gDNA derived from T cells, B-cell-depleted T cells, or PBMCs.

Original processing notes: Amplification of reference gene primers provided the estimated nucleated cell counts. Here immunoSEQ multiplex PCR was the method, and the copy in TCRdb shows in-frame clones only, minus some. The DNA was the basis for D and trimming; V, J and clone size are from that table. This sample yields tens of thousands of clones, of which about nine tenths are seen a single time; 1.1% belongs to the top ten. Germline lookup yields CDR1 SGHTA and CDR2 FQGNSA. Trimming removed 1 base from V and 5 bases from J; junction bases left unmatched: 5. This CDR3 region has 15 residues. The sample taken for sequencing was peripheral blood. The chain couples TRBV7-2 to TRBJ1-2; the match to TRBD1 covers 9 bases. The clonotype originates from a human donor in a cohort sampled during active COVID-19. The CDR3 coding sequence is TGTGCCAGCAGCTTAGGGGGACAGGGTGAATATGGCTACACCTTC. Its translation: CASSLGGQGEYGYTF. The variable domain in full, with the rest retrieved from reference TRBV7-2 and TRBJ1-2, is GAGVSQSPSNKVTEKGKDVELRCDPISGHTALYWYRQSLGQGLEFLIYFQGNSAPDKSGLPSDRFSAERTGGSVSTLTIQRTQQEDSAVYLCASSLGGQGEYGYTFGSGTRLTVV.